This is a list of T cell receptor beta chains from one sample in a study of radiation and T cells in renal cell carcinoma. The repertoire was sequenced with immunoSEQ multiplex PCR; TCRdb's copy has only in-frame clones and lacks some. In the table there are roughly 130,000 clones, approximately 80% of which are singletons. The sequenced sample was blood, obtained from a patient whose treatment included radiotherapy and nephrectomy. All receptors come from an older woman with renal cell carcinoma. Each CDR3 is given with its conserved first and last residue. The D gene is left open where the match is weak. Clone sizes are given selectively: once, few, many, or a class where the clone is expanded.

CDR3: CASSLSSGSNQPQHF; DNA: TGTGCCAGCAGCTTGAGTTCGGGGAGCAATCAGCCCCAGCATTTT; D: NA; V: TRBV7-2; size: NA; J: TRBJ1-5
CDR3: CASSPWTGISHEQYF; DNA: TGTGCCAGCAGTCCCTGGACAGGGATATCCCACGAGCAGTACTTC; D: TRBD1; V: TRBV28; size: NA; J: TRBJ2-7
CDR3: CASSDQGTTGAFF; DNA: TGTGCCAGCTCGGACCAGGGGACCACGGGTGCTTTCTTT; D: NA; V: TRBV18; size: NA; J: TRBJ1-1
CDR3: CASSSQGRTYEQYF; DNA: TGTGCCAGCAGCTCTCAGGGACGCACCTACGAGCAGTACTTC; D: NA; V: TRBV5-4; size: NA; J: TRBJ2-7
CDR3: CASSLNARDEQYF; DNA: TGTGCTAGCAGCTTAAACGCCCGGGACGAGCAGTACTTC; D: NA; V: TRBV7-7; size: NA; J: TRBJ2-7
CDR3: CASSGPGYNEQFF; DNA: TGTGCCAGCAGTGGTCCGGGATACAATGAGCAGTTCTTC; D: NA; V: TRBV25-1; size: NA; J: TRBJ2-1
CDR3: CASSYRPGEGMPQHF; DNA: TGTGCCAGCAGTTACAGGCCAGGAGAGGGCATGCCCCAGCATTTT; D: NA; V: TRBV6-6; size: NA; J: TRBJ1-5
CDR3: CASSVVDRGEAGNTIYF; DNA: TGTGCCAGCAGCGTAGTTGACAGGGGGGAGGCTGGAAACACCATATATTTT; D: TRBD1; V: TRBV9; size: NA; J: TRBJ1-3
CDR3: CASSPPAATNEKLFF; DNA: TGTGCCAGCAGCCCCCCAGCTGCAACTAATGAAAAACTGTTTTTT; D: NA; V: TRBV5-5; size: few; J: TRBJ1-4
CDR3: CASRTTREAGPGELFF; DNA: TGTGCCAGCAGGACGACCAGGGAGGCAGGGCCCGGGGAGCTGTTTTTT; D: NA; V: TRBV7-9; size: NA; J: TRBJ2-2
CDR3: CASSLAGTAGELFF; DNA: TGTGCCAGCAGCTTGGCCGGGACTGCCGGGGAGCTGTTTTTT; D: NA; V: TRBV7-9; size: NA; J: TRBJ2-2
CDR3: CASTLNSLGFYGYTF; DNA: TGTGCCAGCACACTTAATTCCCTCGGTTTCTATGGCTACACCTTC; D: NA; V: TRBV7-2; size: medium-sized; J: TRBJ1-2
CDR3: CASSSGGRETQYF; DNA: TGTGCCAGTAGTAGTGGGGGGCGGGAGACCCAGTACTTC; D: NA; V: TRBV19; size: NA; J: TRBJ2-5
CDR3: CASSALGQAYEQYF; DNA: TGTGCCAGCAGTGCCCTAGGACAGGCCTACGAGCAGTACTTC; D: TRBD1; V: TRBV28; size: NA; J: TRBJ2-7
CDR3: CASSFTGDSYEQYF; DNA: TGCGCCAGCAGCTTCACAGGGGATTCCTACGAGCAGTACTTC; D: TRBD1; V: TRBV5-1; size: NA; J: TRBJ2-7
CDR3: CSVWGISGNTIYF; DNA: TGCAGCGTTTGGGGGATCTCTGGAAACACCATATATTTT; D: NA; V: TRBV29-1; size: few; J: TRBJ1-3
CDR3: CASSPTSWETQYF; DNA: TGTGCCAGCAGCCCGACTAGTTGGGAGACCCAGTACTTC; D: NA; V: TRBV7-8; size: NA; J: TRBJ2-5
CDR3: CASSQERGLYGYTF; DNA: TGCGCCAGCAGCCAAGAGCGGGGACTCTATGGCTACACCTTC; D: NA; V: TRBV4-1; size: NA; J: TRBJ1-2
CDR3: CASSRPPGHGYTF; DNA: TGTGCCAGCAGTCGGCCGCCGGGGCATGGCTACACCTTC; D: NA; V: TRBV6-5; size: NA; J: TRBJ1-2
CDR3: CASSLPPTGPDTQYF; DNA: TGTGCCAGCAGCTTGCCCCCGACAGGGCCAGATACGCAGTATTTT; D: TRBD1; V: TRBV5-6; size: few; J: TRBJ2-3
CDR3: CASSPPGGEQYF; DNA: TGTGCCAGCAGCCCACCCGGCGGGGAGCAGTACTTC; D: NA; V: TRBV7-3; size: NA; J: TRBJ2-7
CDR3: CASTPVLASGRVYNEQFF; DNA: TGTGCCAGTACCCCTGTCCTGGCTAGCGGGAGGGTTTACAATGAGCAGTTCTTC; D: TRBD2; V: TRBV19; size: NA; J: TRBJ2-1
CDR3: CASSEGAGYTF; DNA: TGTGCCAGCAGTGAAGGCGCGGGCTACACCTTC; D: NA; V: TRBV25-1; size: NA; J: TRBJ1-2
CDR3: CASRTGQGYEQYF; DNA: TGTGCCAGCAGAACGGGACAGGGCTACGAGCAGTACTTC; D: TRBD1; V: TRBV6-5; size: NA; J: TRBJ2-7
CDR3: CASSQDGTFYGYGYTF; DNA: TGCGCCAGCAGCCAAGATGGGACGTTTTATGGGTATGGCTACACCTTC; D: NA; V: TRBV4-1; size: once; J: TRBJ1-2
CDR3: CASSLGRGSTEAFF; DNA: TGTGCCAGTAGTTTGGGCAGGGGGTCTACTGAAGCTTTCTTT; D: TRBD1; V: TRBV19; size: NA; J: TRBJ1-1
CDR3: CASRTTGNTGELFF; DNA: TGTGCCAGCAGGACGACAGGGAACACCGGGGAGCTGTTTTTT; D: NA; V: TRBV7-9; size: NA; J: TRBJ2-2
CDR3: CASSQEDLRVSSGANVLTF; DNA: TGTGCCAGCAGCCAAGAAGATTTGCGGGTTAGCTCTGGGGCCAACGTCCTGACTTTC; D: NA; V: TRBV4-2; size: NA; J: TRBJ2-6
CDR3: CASSLVQAYEQYF; DNA: TGTGCCAGCAGCTTGGTCCAGGCCTACGAGCAGTACTTC; D: NA; V: TRBV7-6; size: NA; J: TRBJ2-7
CDR3: CASSLGTADEKLFF; DNA: TGTGCCAGCAGCCTCGGGACGGCGGATGAAAAACTGTTTTTT; D: NA; V: TRBV7-9; size: once; J: TRBJ1-4
CDR3: CASRSTGGRDTEAFF; DNA: TGTGCCAGCAGAAGTACAGGGGGCCGTGACACTGAAGCTTTCTTT; D: TRBD1; V: TRBV7-9; size: NA; J: TRBJ1-1
CDR3: CASSLGRSNYGYTF; DNA: TGCGCCAGCAGCTTGGGTCGTTCTAACTATGGCTACACCTTC; D: NA; V: TRBV5-1; size: NA; J: TRBJ1-2
CDR3: CASSTSWVGGTEQYF; DNA: TGTGCCAGCAGCACCTCGTGGGTAGGGGGTACCGAGCAGTACTTC; D: NA; V: TRBV11-2; size: NA; J: TRBJ2-7
CDR3: CASSRAGQTNTEAFF; DNA: TGTGCCAGCAGTCGCGCGGGACAGACTAACACTGAAGCTTTCTTT; D: TRBD1; V: TRBV6-6; size: once; J: TRBJ1-1
CDR3: CASSLTGTAEAFF; DNA: TGTGCCAGCAGTTTAACCGGGACAGCTGAAGCTTTCTTT; D: TRBD1; V: TRBV28; size: NA; J: TRBJ1-1
CDR3: CASIHEGGFGPGNTIYF; DNA: TGTGCCAGCATTCACGAGGGGGGATTTGGTCCTGGAAACACCATATATTTT; D: NA; V: TRBV11-2; size: NA; J: TRBJ1-3
CDR3: CASSHRDRVGEQYF; DNA: TGTGCCAGCAGTCACCGGGACAGGGTGGGGGAGCAGTACTTC; D: TRBD1; V: TRBV6-5; size: NA; J: TRBJ2-7
CDR3: CASSSRWGKSAHSNQPQHF; DNA: TGTGCCAGCAGTTCCAGGTGGGGGAAATCGGCCCATAGCAATCAGCCCCAGCATTTT; D: NA; V: TRBV27; size: NA; J: TRBJ1-5
CDR3: CASRTGLADGELFF; DNA: TGTGCCAGCAGAACCGGACTAGCAGACGGGGAGCTGTTTTTT; D: TRBD2; V: TRBV6-5; size: NA; J: TRBJ2-2
CDR3: CASSSIPTANNEKLFF; DNA: TGCGCCAGCAGCTCCATCCCGACGGCGAATAATGAAAAACTGTTTTTT; D: NA; V: TRBV5-1; size: NA; J: TRBJ1-4
CDR3: CASTHQRGAYNEQFF; DNA: TGTGCCAGCACTCACCAGAGGGGGGCCTACAATGAGCAGTTCTTC; D: NA; V: TRBV6-4; size: NA; J: TRBJ2-1
CDR3: CASSLFGTESNQPQHF; DNA: TGTGCCAGCAGTTTATTTGGGACAGAAAGCAATCAGCCCCAGCATTTT; D: TRBD1; V: TRBV27; size: NA; J: TRBJ1-5
CDR3: CASRGLAGPTDTQYF; DNA: TGTGCCAGCAGAGGACTAGCGGGACCCACAGATACGCAGTATTTT; D: TRBD2; V: TRBV7-2; size: NA; J: TRBJ2-3
CDR3: CASRNTGTGPFLQYF; DNA: TGTGCCAGCAGGAACACCGGGACAGGGCCCTTCCTGCAGTACTTC; D: TRBD1; V: TRBV6-1; size: NA; J: TRBJ2-7
CDR3: CASSLGTGNYGYTF; DNA: TGTGCCAGCAGTTTAGGGACAGGAAACTATGGCTACACCTTC; D: TRBD1; V: TRBV28; size: NA; J: TRBJ1-2
CDR3: CASRRPANNEQFF; DNA: TGTGCCAGCAGAAGGCCGGCGAACAATGAGCAGTTCTTC; D: NA; V: TRBV6-5; size: once; J: TRBJ2-1
CDR3: CASSTQAAGAITDTQYF; DNA: TGCGCCAGCAGCACGCAGGCGGCGGGGGCTATCACAGATACGCAGTATTTT; D: NA; V: TRBV5-1; size: once; J: TRBJ2-3
CDR3: CASSLGTSGPWETQYF; DNA: TGTGCCAGCAGCCTTGGGACTAGCGGTCCGTGGGAGACCCAGTACTTC; D: TRBD2; V: TRBV7-9; size: NA; J: TRBJ2-5
CDR3: CASSSPAGDTQYF; DNA: TGTGCCAGCAGCTCGCCTGCTGGAGATACGCAGTATTTT; D: NA; V: TRBV5-6; size: NA; J: TRBJ2-3
CDR3: CASSRSGDYTDTQYF; DNA: TGTGCCAGCAGCCGAAGCGGGGACTACACAGATACGCAGTATTTT; D: TRBD2; V: TRBV27; size: NA; J: TRBJ2-3
CDR3: CASSRDGTNTGELFF; DNA: TGTGCCAGCAGCCGGGACGGGACGAACACCGGGGAGCTGTTTTTT; D: NA; V: TRBV11-2; size: NA; J: TRBJ2-2
CDR3: CASSPNQSGNTIYF; DNA: TGTGCCAGCAGCCCCAACCAGTCTGGAAACACCATATATTTT; D: NA; V: TRBV7-2; size: NA; J: TRBJ1-3
CDR3: CASSIGRQGYEQFF; DNA: TGTGCCAGTAGTATAGGGAGACAGGGCTATGAGCAGTTCTTC; D: TRBD1; V: TRBV19; size: once; J: TRBJ2-1
CDR3: CASSKESGAPVDEQYF; DNA: TGTGCCAGCAGCAAAGAGTCCGGGGCCCCCGTGGACGAGCAGTACTTC; D: NA; V: TRBV21-1; size: NA; J: TRBJ2-7
CDR3: CASSAPTGRSTEAFF; DNA: TGCGCCAGCAGCGCCCCGACAGGGAGGAGCACTGAAGCTTTCTTT; D: TRBD1; V: TRBV5-1; size: once; J: TRBJ1-1
CDR3: CASRANRGRTDTQYF; DNA: TGTGCCAGTAGGGCCAACAGGGGACGCACAGATACGCAGTATTTT; D: TRBD1; V: TRBV19; size: once; J: TRBJ2-3
CDR3: CASSEQGAIGELFF; DNA: TGTGCCAGCAGTGAACAGGGGGCTATCGGGGAGCTGTTTTTT; D: TRBD1; V: TRBV2; size: NA; J: TRBJ2-2